This entry is about one T cell receptor (beta chain). Its specificity is not known. Libraries were prepared by immunoSEQ multiplex PCR; TCRdb keeps only in-frame clonotypes and omits some of them. The table shows approximately 12,000 clones, with roughly 64% occurring only once. This record comes from a study of tumor-infiltrating lymphocytes in localized non-small cell lung cancer. About the research overall: Resected tumor was paired with non-adjacent uninvolved lung from the same patient.

Study outcomes and limitations: Tumors had more T cell infiltration than uninvolved lung, per TCRbeta sequencing and CD3 counts. Immunotypes IM1 and IM2 had similar TCR-derived T-cell fractions.

Trimming removed 1 base from V and 0 bases from J; junction bases left unmatched: 10. Germline V CDR1 and CDR2: SGHRS, YFSETQ. The CDR3 extends over 18 amino acids. This TCR came from a human donor with non-small cell lung cancer. Sequencing was performed on lung tumor tissue. V usage is TRBV5-1 and J usage is TRBJ2-7; 10 bases are a match to TRBD2. CDR3 loop: CASSLYPSGGYSSYEQYF. The CDR3, as DNA: TGCGCCAGCAGCTTGTATCCTAGCGGGGGATACAGCTCCTACGAGCAGTACTTC.